These 31 T cell receptor beta chains share one sample of origin, sequenced in a study of shared clonotypes between healthy human individuals. Data came from immunoSEQ multiplex PCR; TCRdb stores just in-frame clones and leaves some out. The sample records 600,000 to 750,000 clones, just under 75% being singletons. Sequenced: memory CD4+ T cells sorted from blood. Subset in this sample: CD45RA-negative fraction. These receptors were obtained from a woman aged 25 to 45 in good health.

J is TRBJ1-5 and V is TRBV2, with 12 bases lining up with TRBD1. The CDR3 covers 16 residues. Germline CDR1 and CDR2: SNHLY and FYNNEI. The trim removed 5 bases at V and 5 bases at J, leaving 7 bases unmatched. The CDR3 DNA sequence: TGTGCCAGCAGTCCCGCCGGGACAGGGGGCGATCAGCCCCAGCATTTT. This sequence encodes CASSPAGTGGDQPQHF.

The chain couples TRBV7-9 to TRBJ2-3; 11 nucleotides agree with TRBD2. CDR1 and CDR2 from the germline V gene are SEHNR and FQNEAQ (reference sequence). The CDR3 runs 16 residues. J was trimmed by 0 bases and V by 5 bases; bases with no gene match: 4. The CDR3 spells CASSARLAGSTDTQYF. The CDR3 DNA reads TGTGCCAGCAGCGCCAGACTAGCGGGAAGCACAGATACGCAGTATTTT.

The chain links TRBV5-4 to TRBJ2-3; D may be TRBD2 (5 bases). The germline V gene has CDR1 SGHNT and CDR2 YYREEE (reference sequence). The V gene lost 4 bases and the J gene lost 0 bases, with 12 bases spanning the gap. This CDR3 has 15 residues. Here the CDR3 DNA reads TGTGCCAGCAGCACAAGCGGAGCTAGCACAGATACGCAGTATTTT. Its translation: CASSTSGASTDTQYF.

This clone has just a few counts. V and J are TRBV25-1 and TRBJ2-1; D is perhaps TRBD2 (5 bases). The CDR3 runs 12 residues. Germline V CDR1 and CDR2: MGHDK, SYGVNS. Trimming stripped 6 bases from V and 9 bases from J, with 12 bases between. The CDR3 spells CASSPGSSEQFF. The CDR3 DNA follows: TGTGCCAGCAGCCCGGGGTCGAGTGAGCAGTTCTTC.

The rearrangement joins TRBV20-1 to TRBJ2-1; D remains ambiguous. The CDR3 has 10 residues. Trimming cost V 6 bases and J 9 bases, with 9 bases left between them. Per the germline V gene, CDR1 is DFQATT and CDR2 is SNEGSKA (reference sequence). CDR3 DNA: TGCAGTGCCAGGAGAACTGAGCAGTTCTTC. Encoded protein: CSARRTEQFF.

The genes are TRBV29-1 and TRBJ2-1, with D perhaps TRBD1 or TRBD2 (5 bases each). CDR1 and CDR2 from the germline V gene are SQVTM and ANQGSEA. The CDR3 runs 13 residues. The ends were cut back, 4 bases at V and 2 bases at J, with 9 bases in the middle. This CDR3 reads CSVVRGTYNEQFF. CDR3 bases: TGCAGCGTTGTGAGGGGAACCTACAATGAGCAGTTCTTC.

The gene calls are TRBV30 and TRBJ2-1; TRBD1 aligns across 11 bases. V lost 4 bases and J lost 10; bases outside the gene matches: 9. Germline assignment: CDR1 GTSNPN and CDR2 SVGIG (reference sequence). The CDR3 has 14 amino acids. CDR3 region: CAWTGTGGLKEQFF. The CDR3 DNA reads TGTGCCTGGACCGGGACAGGGGGGCTTAAGGAGCAGTTCTTC.

The chain has TRBV5-1 and TRBJ2-5; 7 positions agree with TRBD1. CDR3 length: 17 amino acids. Germline CDR1 and CDR2: SGHRS and YFSETQ. V gave up 4 bases and J gave up 4 bases; unmatched junction bases: 16. CDR3 DNA: TGCGCCAGCAGCCCGGGACAGACCTCAATCTCGGGAGAGACCCAGTACTTC. It codes for CASSPGQTSISGETQYF.

Note on this clone: At the DNA level, this CDR3 is encoded by other sequences in the same sample as well. CDR3 sequence: CASSPGTDYEQYF. The CDR3 region has the DNA TGTGCCAGCTCACCGGGGACAGACTACGAGCAGTACTTC. The genes are TRBV18 and TRBJ2-7; 7 bases map to TRBD1. CDR1 is KGHSH and CDR2 is LQKENI in the germline V gene. The CDR3 consists of 13 residues. The V gene end was trimmed by 3 bases and the J gene end by 3 bases; junction bases not matched to a gene: 2. Based on the CDR3 plus reference TRBV18 and TRBJ2-7, the full variable domain is NAGVMQNPRHLVRRRGQEARLRCSPMKGHSHVYWYRQLPEEGLKFMVYLQKENIIDESGMPKERFSAEFPKEGPSILRIQQVVRGDSAAYFCASSPGTDYEQYFGPGTRLTVT.

The rearrangement uses TRBV30 and TRBJ1-1, with TRBD1 matching over 11 bases. The V gene end was trimmed by 4 bases and the J gene end by 3 bases; junction bases not matched to a gene: 4. The germline V gene has CDR1 GTSNPN and CDR2 SVGIG (reference sequence). This CDR3 comprises 14 residues. The CDR3 loop reads CAWTGQGAHTEAFF. The DNA for the CDR3 is TGTGCCTGGACCGGACAGGGGGCTCACACTGAAGCTTTCTTT.

The chain uses TRBV25-1 and TRBJ2-5; D possibly corresponds to TRBD1 (5 bases). V lost 2 bases and J 1 base, leaving 11 bases between the germline ends. The germline V gene encodes CDR1 MGHDK and CDR2 SYGVNS. CDR3 size: 15 residues. For the CDR3, the DNA is TGTGCCAGCAGTGAAGGGGCCAACATCCAAGAGACCCAGTACTTC. Translation gives CASSEGANIQETQYF. The variable domain in full, with the rest retrieved from reference TRBV25-1 and TRBJ2-5, is EADIYQTPRYLVIGTGKKITLECSQTMGHDKMYWYQQDPGMELHLIHYSYGVNSTEKGDLSSESTVSRIRTEHFPLTLESARPSHTSQYLCASSEGANIQETQYFGPGTRLLVL.

J is TRBJ2-1 and V is TRBV15; D not certain. The CDR3 runs 14 residues. V shed 0 bases and J shed 8 bases, with 11 bases lying between them. Germline V gives CDR1 LNHNV, CDR2 YYDKDF (reference sequence). As DNA, the CDR3 is TGTGCCACCAGCAGAGATTTAGGAGCAGATGAGCAGTTCTTC. Protein sequence: CATSRDLGADEQFF. Full variable domain (missing parts from reference TRBV15 and TRBJ2-1): DAMVIQNPRYQVTQFGKPVTLSCSQTLNHNVMYWYQQKSSQAPKLLFHYYDKDFNNEADTPDNFQSRRPNTSFCFLDIRSPGLGDTAMYLCATSRDLGADEQFFGPGTRLTVL.

The V call is TRBV28, the J call TRBJ2-7; D remains unclear. With 8 bases removed from V and 4 bases from J, the gap between germline ends came to 12 bases. The CDR3 runs 12 residues. Germline CDR1 MDHEN, CDR2 SYDVKM. The CDR3 nucleotides read TGTGCCAGCTCATCAAAGGGTTACGAGCAGTACTTC. Protein: CASSSKGYEQYF.

The V call is TRBV2, the J call TRBJ1-2; no clear D gene. The V gene lost 9 bases and the J gene lost 3 bases, with 8 bases spanning the gap. The CDR3 covers 11 residues. Germline assignment: CDR1 SNHLY and CDR2 FYNNEI. The DNA for the CDR3 is TGTGCCAGTCGGCGGGACTATGGCTACACCTTC. It specifies CASRRDYGYTF.

The J gene is TRBJ2-6, the V gene TRBV19; the match to TRBD1 covers 8 bases. The CDR3 runs 17 residues. J gave up 4 bases and V 5 bases, and 10 bases lay outside the gene matches. The germline gives CDR1 LNHDA, CDR2 SQIVND (reference sequence). CDR3 residues: CASSSRDRNGGANVLTF. CDR3 coding DNA: TGTGCCAGTAGTTCCCGGGACAGGAATGGAGGGGCCAACGTCCTGACTTTC.

The rearrangement uses TRBV27 and TRBJ2-1, with 8 nucleotides matching TRBD2. CDR1 and CDR2 (germline): MNHEY, SMNVEV (reference sequence). V lost 7 bases, J lost 5 bases, and 10 bases stayed unmatched. The CDR3 is 15 amino acids. The CDR3 coding sequence is TGTGCCAGCAACTCCAGCGGGAGACACCACAATGAGCAGTTCTTC. It yields the protein CASNSSGRHHNEQFF.

The CDR3 region is CASSSQITMNTEAFF. The CDR3 DNA sequence: TGCGCCAGCAGTTCACAGATCACGATGAACACTGAAGCTTTCTTT. This chain connects TRBV10-1 to TRBJ1-1, with unresolved D. V was trimmed by 5 bases and J by 0 bases, leaving 13 bases between them. CDR1 and CDR2 from the germline V gene are WNHNN and SYGVQD (reference sequence). The CDR3 sequence is 15 residues long.

CDR3 DNA sequence: TGCGCCAGCAGCCCGGGACAGCCTGGCCAAGAGACCCAGTACTTC. Amino acid sequence: CASSPGQPGQETQYF. The chain joins TRBV5-1 to TRBJ2-5; 7 bases are a match to TRBD1. The length of the CDR3 is 15 residues. Germline V lookup: CDR1 SGHRS, CDR2 YFSETQ. V gave up 4 bases and J gave up 1 base; unmatched junction bases: 7.

The chain recombines TRBV7-6 with TRBJ2-7, with 12 bases identical to TRBD2. V was clipped by 5 bases and J by 4 bases; unmatched bases: 15. Germline V gene lookup returns CDR1 SGHVS and CDR2 FNYEAQ. The CDR3 consists of 18 residues. The CDR3 DNA reads TGTGCCAGCAGCCCCGACACAACTAGCGGGAGGATTCGTTACGAGCAGTACTTC. Protein product: CASSPDTTSGRIRYEQYF.

J is TRBJ2-1 and V is TRBV28, with TRBD2 matching over 8 bases. V lost 1 base and J lost 5; bases outside the gene matches: 7. CDR1 is MDHEN and CDR2 is SYDVKM in the germline V gene. This CDR3 contains 16 residues. The CDR3 bases are TGTGCCAGCAGTTTATTGGGCCGGGAGGGCCACAATGAGCAGTTCTTC. Its translation is CASSLLGREGHNEQFF.

The table lists this clone with a few counts. The chain has TRBV6-5 and TRBJ1-5; D is unresolved. The CDR3 has 13 amino acids. Germline V gene sequence: CDR1 MNHEY, CDR2 SVGAGI. With 0 bases removed from V and 7 bases from J, the gap between germline ends came to 7 bases. CDR3 loop: CASSYSGRQPQHF. The DNA of the CDR3 is TGTGCCAGCAGTTACTCGGGCAGACAGCCCCAGCATTTT.

This chain connects TRBV4-1 to TRBJ2-1; D tentatively reads TRBD1 or TRBD2 (7 bases each). The germline V gene has CDR1 MGHRA and CDR2 YSYEKL. This CDR3 has 17 amino acids. The V gene lost 4 bases and the J gene lost 2 bases, with 18 bases spanning the gap. The CDR3 coding sequence is TGCGCCAGCAGCCCAAGGGGGCGGGAGAACCCCTACAATGAGCAGTTCTTC. Translated, it gives CASSPRGRENPYNEQFF.

V usage is TRBV27 and J usage is TRBJ2-1, with D possibly matching TRBD1 (6 bases). Germline V CDR1 and CDR2: MNHEY, SMNVEV (reference sequence). V lost 2 bases and J lost 6, with 11 bases in between. This CDR3 comprises 14 residues. CDR3 nucleotides: TGTGCCAGCAGTTTACGACCAGGGGTCAATGAGCAGTTCTTC. It translates to CASSLRPGVNEQFF.

This clone has just a few counts. The chain employs TRBV5-4 and TRBJ2-7, with 7 bases matching TRBD1. Germline lookup yields CDR1 SGHNT and CDR2 YYREEE (reference sequence). V was clipped by 3 bases and J by 6 bases; unmatched bases: 12. The CDR3 runs 15 residues. The CDR3 loop is CASSYPTGSVSEQYF. The CDR3 coding sequence is TGTGCCAGCAGCTACCCGACAGGGTCTGTGTCCGAGCAGTACTTC.

CDR3 in DNA: TGTGCCAGCAGCTCCAGAGGGTGGCAGGGTAATACCTCTGGAAACACCATATATTTT. Residues: CASSSRGWQGNTSGNTIYF. The rearrangement joins TRBV7-9 to TRBJ1-3; D possibly corresponds to TRBD1 (5 bases). Trimming stripped 4 bases from V and 0 bases from J, with 22 bases between. The CDR3 extends over 19 amino acids. The germline V gene has CDR1 SEHNR and CDR2 FQNEAQ (reference sequence). Full variable domain (rest looked up from reference TRBV7-9 and TRBJ1-3): DTGVSQNPRHKITKRGQNVTFRCDPISEHNRLYWYRQTLGQGPEFLTYFQNEAQLEKSRLLSDRFSAERPKGSFSTLEIQRTEQGDSAMYLCASSSRGWQGNTSGNTIYFGEGSWLTVV.

The chain uses TRBV10-3 and TRBJ1-2; weak D call: TRBD1 (6 bases). CDR3 length equals 12 residues. Germline CDR1 is ENHRY and CDR2 is SYGVKD. Trimming shortened V by 8 bases and J by 3 bases, and 10 bases separated the two germline ends. The CDR3 sequence: CAIAKGDYGYTF. The DNA of the CDR3 is TGTGCCATCGCCAAGGGGGACTATGGCTACACCTTC.

This clone came up a few times. This chain links TRBV7-9 with TRBJ2-6, with 8 nucleotides matching TRBD1. CDR1 is SEHNR and CDR2 is FQNEAQ in the germline V gene (reference sequence). The CDR3 runs 18 residues. V gave up 4 bases and J gave up 0 bases; unmatched junction bases: 8. The CDR3 loop reads CASSSGDRSSSGANVLTF. CDR3 coding DNA: TGTGCCAGCAGCTCAGGGGACAGGTCCAGCTCTGGGGCCAACGTCCTGACTTTC.

The chain recombines TRBV28 with TRBJ2-3; 7 nucleotides match TRBD2. With V trimmed by 1 base and J by 3 bases, 7 bases remained unmatched. Germline V gene sequence: CDR1 MDHEN, CDR2 SYDVKM. This CDR3 comprises 16 residues. In DNA, the CDR3 is TGTGCCAGCAGTTTATTTACCAGCGGGAAGACAGATACGCAGTATTTT. Protein product: CASSLFTSGKTDTQYF.

This clone occurred a few times. The chain carries TRBV7-9 and TRBJ2-1, with D unresolved. This CDR3 has 14 residues. With 1 base removed from V and 4 bases from J, the gap between germline ends came to 8 bases. Germline assignment: CDR1 SEHNR and CDR2 FQNEAQ (reference sequence). CDR3 residues: CASSLDREYNEQFF. Written as DNA, the CDR3 is TGTGCCAGCAGCTTAGATCGAGAGTACAATGAGCAGTTCTTC.

This clone was observed at least ten times. This chain uses TRBV5-3 with TRBJ2-7; D is perhaps TRBD1 (6 bases). TRBV5-3 is sorted into the ORF group, with uncertain function. The CDR3 runs to 14 residues. Trimming removed 4 bases from V and 2 bases from J, with 13 bases in between. The CDR3 loop reads CARSRREGAYEQYF. Written as DNA, the CDR3 is TGTGCCAGAAGCCGGAGAGAGGGGGCCTACGAGCAGTACTTC.

Worth noting for this clone: This may stem from a read error, because a much larger clone lies one nucleotide away. The chain uses TRBV6-5 and TRBJ1-2; D unresolved. Trimming cost V 6 bases and J 1 base, with 6 bases left between them. There are 12 residues in the CDR3. CDR1 MNHEY and CDR2 SVGAGI come from the germline V gene. The CDR3 DNA reads as TGTGCCAGCAGCGTCAGTAACTATGGCTACACCTTC. Protein sequence: CASSVSNYGYTF.